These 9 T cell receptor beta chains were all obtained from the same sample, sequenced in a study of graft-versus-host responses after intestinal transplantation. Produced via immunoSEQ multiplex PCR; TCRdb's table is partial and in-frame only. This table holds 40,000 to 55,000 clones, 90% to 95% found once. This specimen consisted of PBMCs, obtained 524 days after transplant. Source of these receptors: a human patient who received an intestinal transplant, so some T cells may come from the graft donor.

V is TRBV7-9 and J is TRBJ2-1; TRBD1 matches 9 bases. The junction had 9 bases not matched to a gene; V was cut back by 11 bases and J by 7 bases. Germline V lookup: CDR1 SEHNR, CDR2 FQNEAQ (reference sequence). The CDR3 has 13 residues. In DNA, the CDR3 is TGTGCCTCGACAGGGGGGTTTGTAAATGAGCAGTTCTTC. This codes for CASTGGFVNEQFF.

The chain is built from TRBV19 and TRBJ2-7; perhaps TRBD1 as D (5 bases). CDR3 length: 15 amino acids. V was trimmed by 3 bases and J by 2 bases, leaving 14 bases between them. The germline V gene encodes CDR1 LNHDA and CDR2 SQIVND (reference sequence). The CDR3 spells CASSIDSLGPYEQYF. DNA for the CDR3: TGTGCCAGTAGTATTGACAGCTTAGGGCCCTACGAGCAGTACTTC.

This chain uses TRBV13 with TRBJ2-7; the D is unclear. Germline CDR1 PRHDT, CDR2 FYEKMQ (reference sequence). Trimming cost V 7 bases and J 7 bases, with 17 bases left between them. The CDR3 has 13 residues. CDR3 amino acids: CASTRGLAGEQYF. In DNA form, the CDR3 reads TGTGCCAGCACCCGCGGTCTGGCCGGGGAGCAGTACTTC. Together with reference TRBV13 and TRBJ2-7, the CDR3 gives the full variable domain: AAGVIQSPRHLIKEKRETATLKCYPIPRHDTVYWYQQGPGQDPQFLISFYEKMQSDKGSIPDRFSAQQFSDYHSELNMSSLELGDSALYFCASTRGLAGEQYFGPGTRLTVT.

In DNA, the CDR3 is TGCGCCAGCAGCCATAGCGCGGTGGAGCACGGCTACACCTTC. Protein sequence: CASSHSAVEHGYTF. The chain joins TRBV4-1 to TRBJ1-2; D is unclear. The CDR3 contains 14 residues. Trimming left V 3 bases short and J 8 bases short, with 16 bases between. In germline, CDR1 is MGHRA, CDR2 YSYEKL.

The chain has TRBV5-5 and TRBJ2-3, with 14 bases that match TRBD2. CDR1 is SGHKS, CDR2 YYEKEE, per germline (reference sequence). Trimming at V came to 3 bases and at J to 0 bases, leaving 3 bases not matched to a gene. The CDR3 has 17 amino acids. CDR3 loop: CASSSGLAGASTDTQYF. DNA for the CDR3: TGTGCCAGCAGCTCGGGACTAGCGGGAGCTAGCACAGATACGCAGTATTTT.

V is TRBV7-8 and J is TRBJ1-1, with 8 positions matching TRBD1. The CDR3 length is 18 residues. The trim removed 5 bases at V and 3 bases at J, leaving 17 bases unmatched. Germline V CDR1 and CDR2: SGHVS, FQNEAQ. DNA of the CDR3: TGTGCCAGCAGCACCCGCCTAAGCGGGACAGGAATCCACACTGAAGCTTTCTTT. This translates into CASSTRLSGTGIHTEAFF.

The CDR3 DNA is TGTGCCAGTAGTATAGATGAGAACAGCGGCACAGATACGCAGTATTTT. It specifies CASSIDENSGTDTQYF. The J gene is TRBJ2-3, the V gene TRBV19; D is ambiguous. CDR1 and CDR2 (germline): LNHDA, SQIVND (reference sequence). CDR3 length: 16 residues. Trimming removed 0 bases at V and 1 base at J, with 11 bases between.

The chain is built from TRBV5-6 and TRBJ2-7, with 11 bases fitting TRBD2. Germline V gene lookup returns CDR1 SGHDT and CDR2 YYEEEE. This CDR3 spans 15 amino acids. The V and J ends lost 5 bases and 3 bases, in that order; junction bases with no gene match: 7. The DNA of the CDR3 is TGTGCCAGCAGAATAGCGGGAGGGCCGGACTACGAGCAGTACTTC. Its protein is CASRIAGGPDYEQYF.

The DNA for the CDR3 is TGTGCCAGCAGGGGGGGGGATGAAAAACTGTTTTTT. It encodes CASRGGDEKLFF. J is TRBJ1-4 and V is TRBV28; possibly TRBD1 for D (5 bases). Per germline, CDR1 MDHEN and CDR2 SYDVKM. V lost 6 bases and J lost 6, with 8 bases in between. The CDR3 sequence is 12 residues long.